This TCR beta chain was found in a study of shared clonotypes between healthy human individuals. The germline CDR1 and CDR2 sequences are MNHNS and SASEGT. The CDR3 extends over 13 amino acids. V lost 7 bases to trimming and J lost 2 bases, with 12 bases between them. Each subset's genomic DNA was shared equally among a number of immunoSEQ plates. Data came from immunoSEQ multiplex PCR; TCRdb stores just in-frame clones and leaves some out. The sample lists a few million clones, around 90% occurring once. Study-level points and caveats: The study's rarefaction showed incomplete sorted-subset sequencing despite large depth.

Notes on this clone: Its specificity is not known.

The chain uses TRBV6-1 and TRBJ2-7; the D gene could be TRBD1 or TRBD2 (5 bases each). The TCR originated in a man younger than 35 in good health. Some clones in this sample may be carry-over from other donors' samples. The sequencing input was naive CD4+ T cells from PBMCs. Specified subset: CD45RA+ positively selected. The CDR3 region is CASIFQGAYEQYF. In nucleotides, the CDR3 is TGTGCCAGCATCTTCCAGGGAGCCTACGAGCAGTACTTC.